The 23 T cell receptor beta chains below all came from one sample that was sequenced in a study of regulatory T cells in long-lasting Graves disease. Time point described: newly diagnosed GD, antithyroid drugs for less than 3 months. PBMC RNA served as the TCR library source. HTBI primers from iRepertoire and Arm-PCR of CDR3 regions yielded the TCR beta libraries. TCRdb reprocessed the multiplex PCR reads via MiXCR and lists one record per CDR3 protein. The repertoire holds about 470,000 distinct CDR3 sequences, with around 14% as singletons. The same data also contributed to another study, on T cells in Graves' hyperthyroidism and ophthalmopathy.

The sequencing used peripheral blood mononuclear cells (PBMCs), collected at new diagnosis, from a patient treated with antithyroid drugs. The receptors originated from a woman in her twenties or thirties with Graves disease.

This clonotype was counted a few times. The genes are TRBV13 and TRBJ2-3, with D hard to call. Between the trimmed V and J ends, which lost 1 base and 5 bases, there was a span of 7 bases. Germline CDR1 reads PRHDT; CDR2 reads FYEKMQ (reference sequence). The CDR3 consists of 13 residues. CDR3 nucleotide sequence: TGTGCCAGCAGCTTAGCCGTAAGAGATACGCAGTATTTT. Encoded protein: CASSLAVRDTQYF. The complete variable domain, with remaining parts taken from reference TRBV13 and TRBJ2-3, reads AAGVIQSPRHLIKEKRETATLKCYPIPRHDTVYWYQQGPGQDPQFLISFYEKMQSDKGSIPDRFSAQQFSDYHSELNMSSLELGDSALYFCASSLAVRDTQYFGPGTRLTVL.

In its sample, this clonotype was seen many times. The genes are TRBV12-3 or TRBV12-4 and TRBJ2-5; D gene uncertain. The V gene lost 3 bases and the J gene lost 2 bases, with 10 bases spanning the gap. The CDR3 is made up of 14 amino acids. CDR3 sequence reads: CASSFPWAQETQYF. CDR3 in DNA: TGTGCCAGCAGTTTTCCATGGGCACAAGAGACCCAGTACTTC.

The CDR3 nucleotides are TGCGCCAGCAGCCGACCTTCGACAATAAGCACAGATACGCAGTATTTT. Residues: CASSRPSTISTDTQYF. The chain couples TRBV5-1 to TRBJ2-3; no reliable D call. Trimming took off 4 bases at V and 0 bases at J, with 15 bases between the two ends. Germline V CDR1 and CDR2: SGHRS, YFSETQ. This CDR3 comprises 16 residues.

This clonotype occurred many times. J is TRBJ1-1 and V is TRBV5-1, with unresolved D. This CDR3 contains 14 residues. From germline, CDR1 is SGHRS and CDR2 YFSETQ. The V gene lost 0 bases and the J gene lost 3 bases, with 9 bases spanning the gap. CDR3 region: CASSLAFRDTEAFF. The DNA for the CDR3 is TGCGCCAGCAGCTTGGCCTTTAGGGACACTGAAGCTTTCTTT.

The table lists this clonotype with a few counts. The rearrangement joins TRBV14 to TRBJ2-7; tentatively, D is TRBD1 (6 bases). The CDR3 extends over 16 amino acids. Germline V CDR1 and CDR2: SGHDN, FVKESK. The V and J ends lost 8 bases and 2 bases respectively, with 22 bases between them. The CDR3 loop is CASSPLPGHQTYEQYF. DNA for the CDR3: TGTGCCAGCTCACCACTCCCGGGACATCAGACCTACGAGCAGTACTTC.

This clonotype was observed many times. In DNA form, the CDR3 reads TGTGCCAGCAGTAAGGCTAGAGCAGATACGCAGTATTTT. Amino acid sequence: CASSKARADTQYF. The chain carries TRBV2 and TRBJ2-3; D ambiguous. The CDR3 contains 13 residues. With 5 bases removed from V and 4 bases from J, the gap between germline ends came to 10 bases. Germline V CDR1 and CDR2: SNHLY, FYNNEI. The variable domain in full, with the rest retrieved from reference TRBV2 and TRBJ2-3, is EPEVTQTPSHQVTQMGQEVILRCVPISNHLYFYWYRQILGQKVEFLVSFYNNEISEKSEIFDDQFSVERPDGSNFTLKIRSTKLEDSAMYFCASSKARADTQYFGPGTRLTVL.

The chain couples TRBV11-1 to TRBJ2-7, with D unresolved. V dropped 5 bases and J dropped 5 bases, with 16 bases sitting between them. The CDR3 contains 14 residues. Germline V gives CDR1 SGHAT, CDR2 FQDESV (reference sequence). Written as DNA, the CDR3 is TGTGCCAGCAGCCCAGAGGAACTCCCGCACGAGCAGTACTTC. It yields the protein CASSPEELPHEQYF.

This rearrangement joins TRBV20-1 to TRBJ2-1; 9 bases are shared with TRBD2. Trimming cost V 0 bases and J 6 bases; bases outside gene matches: 6. Germline CDR1 DFQATT, CDR2 SNEGSKA (reference sequence). The CDR3 length is 15 residues. CDR3 bases: TGCAGTGCTAGAGATCTTTTAGCGGGAGCCAATGAGCAGTTCTTC. This encodes CSARDLLAGANEQFF.

This clonotype was recorded many times. The J gene is TRBJ1-5, the V gene TRBV12-3 or TRBV12-4, with D possibly matching TRBD1 (6 bases). The CDR3 covers 14 residues. V shed 6 bases and J shed 4 bases, with 13 bases lying between them. DNA for the CDR3: TGTGCCAGCAGCCACCACAGGGATAATCAGCCCCAGCATTTT. Its translation: CASSHHRDNQPQHF.

This clonotype has a handful of counts. The J gene is TRBJ2-7, the V gene TRBV28, with 8 positions matching TRBD1. Germline V gene sequence: CDR1 MDHEN, CDR2 SYDVKM. The CDR3 has 17 residues. The junction had 22 bases not matched to a gene; V was cut back by 7 bases and J by 8 bases. CDR3 protein: CASTTRGPGLPTDQQYF. CDR3 sequence (DNA): TGTGCCAGCACCACCAGGGGGCCGGGACTCCCGACTGATCAGCAGTACTTC. The full variable domain, with the rest looked up from reference TRBV28 and TRBJ2-7, is DVKVTQSSRYLVKRTGEKVFLECVQDMDHENMFWYRQDPGLGLRLIYFSYDVKMKEKGDIPEGYSVSREKKERFSLILESASTNQTSMYLCASTTRGPGLPTDQQYFGPGTRLTVT.

In this sample, this clonotype turned up many times. The chain is built from TRBV20-1 and TRBJ2-7, with 10 bases aligning to TRBD1. Germline V lookup: CDR1 DFQATT, CDR2 SNEGSKA (reference sequence). The CDR3 consists of 17 residues. V shed 4 bases, J shed 2 bases, and the junction held 14 bases outside the gene matches. The CDR3 DNA sequence: TGCAGTGCTAACCGGGACAGGGGAAGGGCCAGCGCCTACGAGCAGTACTTC. Translated, it gives CSANRDRGRASAYEQYF.

This clonotype was observed a single time. This may stem from a read error, because a much larger clone lies one nucleotide away. The chain couples TRBV3-1 to TRBJ1-1; D call uncertain. The germline CDR1 and CDR2 sequences are LGHDT and YNNKEL (reference sequence). The CDR3 has 16 amino acids. The CDR3 nucleotides are TGTGCCAGCAACCAAGGCGGGAAGCGGATGAACACTGAAGCTTTCTTT. This encodes CASNQGGKRMNTEAFF.

The chain is built from TRBV15 and TRBJ2-2; a possible D gene is TRBD2 (5 bases). The germline CDR1 and CDR2 sequences are LNHNV and YYDKDF (reference sequence). The CDR3 runs to 14 residues. Between the trimmed V and J ends, which lost 11 bases and 3 bases, there was a span of 16 bases. The CDR3 DNA reads as TGTGCCTCCGGATCGGCGCGGGACACCGGGGAGCTGTTTTTT. This translates into CASGSARDTGELFF. The whole variable domain, filled in from reference TRBV15 and TRBJ2-2, reads DAMVIQNPRYQVTQFGKPVTLSCSQTLNHNVMYWYQQKSSQAPKLLFHYYDKDFNNEADTPDNFQSRRPNTSFCFLDIRSPGLGDTAMYLCASGSARDTGELFFGEGSRLTVL.

This clonotype was counted only a few times. One base away lies a much larger clone, so this may be a sequencing read error. The J gene is TRBJ2-3, the V gene TRBV18; D is perhaps TRBD2 (5 bases). Germline V lookup: CDR1 KGHSH, CDR2 LQKENI. V shed 1 base and J shed 1 base, with 12 bases lying between them. CDR3 length equals 16 residues. CDR3 loop: CASSPRTPSRTDTQYF. In DNA, the CDR3 is TGTGCCAGCTCACCACGGACTCCCTCACGCACAGATACGCAGTATTTT.

About this clonotype: One base away lies a much larger clone, so this may be a sequencing read error. The rearrangement joins TRBV12-3 or TRBV12-4 to TRBJ1-4, with 10 bases lining up with TRBD1. The CDR3 consists of 15 residues. This CDR3 reads CASSTDDRGREKLLF. Written as DNA, the CDR3 is TGTGCCAGCAGCACCGACGACAGGGGGCGGGAAAAACTGCTTTTT.

Ten or more counts support this clonotype. The J gene is TRBJ2-7, the V gene TRBV15; 7 bases are a match to TRBD2. The CDR3 sequence is 15 residues long. The V and J ends lost 1 base and 3 bases, in that order; junction bases with no gene match: 6. Germline CDR1 and CDR2: LNHNV and YYDKDF (reference sequence). CDR3 nucleotide sequence: TGTGCCACCAGCAGAGTAGCGGGCCTACTCTACGAGCAGTACTTC. Amino acids: CATSRVAGLLYEQYF.

The sample holds a few counts of this clonotype. Since a far larger clone is one base different, this is likely a read error. The V call is TRBV20-1, the J call TRBJ2-5; TRBD2 matches 9 bases. Per germline, CDR1 DFQATT and CDR2 SNEGSKA (reference sequence). The CDR3 length is 15 residues. The CDR3 region has the DNA TGCAGTGCTAGGATTGGGACTAGCCCCTACAATGAGCAGTCCTTC. It codes for CSARIGTSPYNEQSF.

The chain recombines TRBV12-3 or TRBV12-4 with TRBJ1-5, with 7 bases aligning to TRBD1. This CDR3 is built from 14 residues. V was clipped by 6 bases and J by 5 bases; unmatched bases: 7. As DNA, the CDR3 is TGTGCCAGCAGCCTACAGGGGTGGGATCAGCCCCAGCATTTT. It codes for CASSLQGWDQPQHF.

V is TRBV12-3 or TRBV12-4 and J is TRBJ2-7, with TRBD2 as a possible D gene (6 bases). The V and J ends lost 6 bases and 3 bases respectively, with 12 bases between them. The length of the CDR3 is 13 residues. The CDR3 nucleotides read TGTGCCAGCAGATATCCGGGAGACTACGAGCAGTACTTC. Amino acid sequence: CASRYPGDYEQYF.

The chain is built from TRBV24-1 and TRBJ2-2; TRBD2 aligns across 7 bases. From germline, CDR1 is KGHDR and CDR2 SFDVKD. V shed 12 bases, J shed 3 bases, and the junction held 9 bases outside the gene matches. This CDR3 comprises 14 residues. The CDR3 sequence: CASRASGDTGELFF. The CDR3 region has the DNA TGTGCCTCCCGAGCTAGCGGAGACACCGGGGAGCTGTTTTTT.

This clonotype was seen only a few times. This chain joins TRBV5-1 and TRBJ2-5, with 7 bases fitting TRBD2. Germline CDR1 and CDR2: SGHRS and YFSETQ. The CDR3 contains 18 residues. With 1 base clipped from V and 4 bases from J, the junction kept 16 bases outside the gene matches. The CDR3: CASSLLASSVWEGETQYF. In nucleotides, the CDR3 is TGCGCCAGCAGCTTGCTGGCGAGTAGCGTCTGGGAGGGAGAGACCCAGTACTTC.

This clonotype was recorded at least ten times. This chain links TRBV7-8 with TRBJ2-7; D is undetermined. CDR3 length equals 11 residues. V was clipped by 4 bases and J by 8 bases, with 9 bases between them. Germline lookup yields CDR1 SGHVS and CDR2 FQNEAQ. CDR3 coding DNA: TGTGCCAGCAGCTCAAGAGGCAAGCAGTACTTC. Translated, it gives CASSSRGKQYF.

This clonotype was found many times. The genes are TRBV7-9 and TRBJ2-5; 7 bases match TRBD2. The CDR3 loop spans 13 amino acids. V lost 8 bases to trimming and J lost 5 bases; unmatched junction nucleotides: 8. The V gene's germline CDR1 is SEHNR and CDR2 FQNEAQ (reference sequence). The CDR3 is CASGGGLGETQYF. The CDR3 DNA reads TGTGCCAGCGGGGGAGGGCTTGGCGAGACCCAGTACTTC.